This is a list of T cell receptor beta chains from one sample in a study of blood T cell repertoires in COVID-19. TCRdb keeps only in-frame clones here, not all; method: immunoSEQ multiplex PCR. The data show around 46,000 clones, with roughly 77% seen just once and around 20% held by the top ten. The material sequenced was peripheral blood. These TCRs come from a human donor with active or convalescent COVID-19. The donor label of this sample is uncertain. Both conserved end residues are part of each CDR3. The D gene is left open where the match is weak. Part of the rows lack a size; the others show once, few, many or a class for expanded clones.

>.|TRBV5-6|.|TRBJ2-7
CASSAIGTAGGKTYEQYF
TGTGCCAGCAGCGCAATAGGGACAGCAGGCGGGAAGACCTACGAGCAGTACTTC
>.|TRBV2|.|TRBJ2-7
CASSDRRGPYEQYF
TGTGCCAGCAGTGATCGCAGGGGACCCTACGAGCAGTACTTC
>few|TRBV4-1|.|TRBJ2-7
CASSQGGDHRGRGDEQYF
TGCGCCAGCAGCCAAGGAGGGGACCACAGGGGGCGGGGGGACGAGCAGTACTTC
>.|TRBV11-2|.|TRBJ2-3
CASSLGPGISTDTQYF
TGTGCCAGCAGCTTAGGGCCGGGGATTAGCACAGATACGCAGTATTTT
>.|TRBV25-1|.|TRBJ2-7
CASRPGTYEQYF
TGTGCCAGCAGACCAGGGACCTACGAGCAGTACTTC
>.|TRBV7-3|.|TRBJ1-1
CASSSGQPNTEAFF
TGTGCCAGCAGCTCCGGACAGCCGAACACTGAAGCTTTCTTT
>.|TRBV5-1|TRBD2|TRBJ2-1
CASSLVGSGRDYYNEQFF
TGCGCCAGCAGCTTGGTGGGTAGCGGGAGGGACTACTACAATGAGCAGTTCTTC
>.|TRBV7-2|TRBD2|TRBJ2-7
CASSVRLAGIYEQYF
TGTGCCAGCAGCGTCCGACTAGCGGGAATATACGAGCAGTACTTC
>.|TRBV7-3|TRBD1|TRBJ2-1
CASSWGQGGPLYNEQFF
TGTGCCAGCAGCTGGGGACAGGGGGGACCCCTATACAATGAGCAGTTCTTC
>.|TRBV5-4|TRBD1|TRBJ2-2
CASSYPGQGAGELFF
TGTGCCAGCAGCTACCCAGGACAGGGGGCCGGGGAGCTGTTTTTT